This T cell receptor beta chain is from a study of early T cells in non-severe SARS-CoV-2 infection. Study information: Unsorted whole blood bulk RNA was sequenced, with unpaired chains. Study-wide findings and caveats: The VDJdb matching leaned toward anti-spike CD8 responses and overlooked private and CD4 specificities.

The CDR3 is 14 amino acids. CDR1 and CDR2 from the germline V gene are LNHDA and SQIVND (reference sequence). Between the trimmed V and J ends, which lost 1 base and 6 bases, there was a span of 9 bases. This clonotype was picked up a small number of times. Its matching antigen is unknown. Individual cDNA molecules each received unique molecular identifiers attached to them. TCRdb used MiXCR to reprocess the 5' RACE reads, holding one entry per CDR3 protein. The sample carries some 59,000 distinct CDR3 sequences, approximately 9.7% recorded once. The receptor's source is an adult who was a healthcare worker with PCR-confirmed SARS-CoV-2 infection or an uninfected control (not recorded which). V gene TRBV19 combines with J gene TRBJ2-2; D might be TRBD1 (6 bases). The sequenced sample consisted of whole blood. CDR3 in DNA: TGTGCCAGTAGTATAGTTCCAGGGGCCGGGGAGCTGTTTTTT. This translates into CASSIVPGAGELFF.